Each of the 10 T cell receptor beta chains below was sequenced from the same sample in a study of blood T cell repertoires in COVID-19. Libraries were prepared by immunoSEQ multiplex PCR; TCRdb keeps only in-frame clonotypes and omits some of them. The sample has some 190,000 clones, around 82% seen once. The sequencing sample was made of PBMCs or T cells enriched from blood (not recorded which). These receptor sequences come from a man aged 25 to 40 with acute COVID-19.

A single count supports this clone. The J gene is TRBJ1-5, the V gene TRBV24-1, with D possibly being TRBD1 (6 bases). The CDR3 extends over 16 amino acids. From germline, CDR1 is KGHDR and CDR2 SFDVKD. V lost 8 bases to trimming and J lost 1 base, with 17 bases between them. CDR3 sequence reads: CATIHYRAGSNQPQHF. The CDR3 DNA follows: TGTGCCACCATTCACTACAGGGCAGGAAGCAATCAGCCCCAGCATTTT.

CDR3 residues: CASSSTGNSPLHF. The DNA for the CDR3 is TGTGCCAGCAGCTCTACAGGGAATTCACCCCTCCACTTT. The chain couples TRBV3-1 (or the pseudogene TRBV3-2) to TRBJ1-6; D perhaps matches TRBD1 (6 bases). The CDR3 contains 13 residues. The V gene lost 5 bases and the J gene lost 7 bases, with 9 bases spanning the gap. Germline-derived CDR1 and CDR2 are LGHDT and YNNKEL (reference sequence).

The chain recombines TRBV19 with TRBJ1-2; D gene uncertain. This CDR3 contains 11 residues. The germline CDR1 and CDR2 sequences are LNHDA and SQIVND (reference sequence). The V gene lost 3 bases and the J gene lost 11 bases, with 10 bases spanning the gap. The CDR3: CASSMLLRYTF. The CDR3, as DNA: TGTGCCAGTAGTATGCTTCTCAGGTACACCTTC. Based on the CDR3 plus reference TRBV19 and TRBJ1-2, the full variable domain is DGGITQSPKYLFRKEGQNVTLSCEQNLNHDAMYWYRQDPGQGLRLIYYSQIVNDFQKGDIAEGYSVSREKKESFPLTVTSAQKNPTAFYLCASSMLLRYTFGSGTRLTVV.

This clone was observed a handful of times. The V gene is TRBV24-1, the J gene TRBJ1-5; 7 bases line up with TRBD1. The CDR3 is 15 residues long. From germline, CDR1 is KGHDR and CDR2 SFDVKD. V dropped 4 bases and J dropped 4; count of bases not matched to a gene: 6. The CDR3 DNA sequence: TGTGCCACCAGTGAAGCGACAGGGAGTAATCAGCCCCAGCATTTT. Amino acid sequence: CATSEATGSNQPQHF.

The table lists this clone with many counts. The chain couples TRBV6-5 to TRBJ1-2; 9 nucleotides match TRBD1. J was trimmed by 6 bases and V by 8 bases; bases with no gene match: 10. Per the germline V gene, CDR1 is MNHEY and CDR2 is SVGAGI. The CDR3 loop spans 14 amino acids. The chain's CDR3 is CASLSTGGSNGYTF. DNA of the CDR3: TGTGCCAGCTTGTCTACAGGGGGCTCGAATGGCTACACCTTC.

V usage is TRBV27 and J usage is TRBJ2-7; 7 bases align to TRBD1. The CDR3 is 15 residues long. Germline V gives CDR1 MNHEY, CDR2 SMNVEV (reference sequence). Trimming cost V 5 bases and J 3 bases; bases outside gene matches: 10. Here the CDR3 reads CASSNATGPIYEQYF. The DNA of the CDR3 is TGTGCCAGCAGTAACGCGACAGGGCCCATCTACGAGCAGTACTTC.

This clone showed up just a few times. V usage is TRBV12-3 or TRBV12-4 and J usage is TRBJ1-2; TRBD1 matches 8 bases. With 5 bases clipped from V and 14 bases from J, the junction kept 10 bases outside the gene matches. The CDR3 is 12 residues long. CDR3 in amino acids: CASSTALQGGTF. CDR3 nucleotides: TGTGCCAGCAGTACGGCGCTACAGGGGGGGACCTTC.

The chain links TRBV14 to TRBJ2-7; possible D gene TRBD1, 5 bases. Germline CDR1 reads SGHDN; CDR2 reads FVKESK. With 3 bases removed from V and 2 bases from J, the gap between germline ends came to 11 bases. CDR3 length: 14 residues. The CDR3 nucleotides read TGTGCCAGCAGCCAGTCAGGGATCCCCTACGAGCAGTACTTC. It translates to CASSQSGIPYEQYF.

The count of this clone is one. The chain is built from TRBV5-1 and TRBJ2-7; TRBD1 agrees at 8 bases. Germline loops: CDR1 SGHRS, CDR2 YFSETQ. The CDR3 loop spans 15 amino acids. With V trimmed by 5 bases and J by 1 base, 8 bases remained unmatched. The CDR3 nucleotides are TGCGCCAGCAGTTCCACAGGGGGTTTGTCCTACGAGCAGTACTTC. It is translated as CASSSTGGLSYEQYF.

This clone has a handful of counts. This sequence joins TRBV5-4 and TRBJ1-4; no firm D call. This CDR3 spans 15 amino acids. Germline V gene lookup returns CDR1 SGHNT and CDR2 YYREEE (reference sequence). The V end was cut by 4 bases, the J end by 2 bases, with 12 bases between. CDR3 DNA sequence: TGTGCCAGCAGCCCTCAGCCGGGGACTAATGAAAAACTGTTTTTT. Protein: CASSPQPGTNEKLFF.